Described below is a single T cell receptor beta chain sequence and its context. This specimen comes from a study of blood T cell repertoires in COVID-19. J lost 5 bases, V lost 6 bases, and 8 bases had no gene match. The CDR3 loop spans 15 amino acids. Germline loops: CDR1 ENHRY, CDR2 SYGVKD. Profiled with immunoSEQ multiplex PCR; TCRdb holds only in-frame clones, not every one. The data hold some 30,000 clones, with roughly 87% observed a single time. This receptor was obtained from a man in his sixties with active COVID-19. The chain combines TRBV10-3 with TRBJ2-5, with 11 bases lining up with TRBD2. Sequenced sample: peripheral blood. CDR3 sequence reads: CAIRPGLADQETQYF. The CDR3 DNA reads TGTGCCATCAGGCCGGGACTAGCGGATCAGGAGACCCAGTACTTC.